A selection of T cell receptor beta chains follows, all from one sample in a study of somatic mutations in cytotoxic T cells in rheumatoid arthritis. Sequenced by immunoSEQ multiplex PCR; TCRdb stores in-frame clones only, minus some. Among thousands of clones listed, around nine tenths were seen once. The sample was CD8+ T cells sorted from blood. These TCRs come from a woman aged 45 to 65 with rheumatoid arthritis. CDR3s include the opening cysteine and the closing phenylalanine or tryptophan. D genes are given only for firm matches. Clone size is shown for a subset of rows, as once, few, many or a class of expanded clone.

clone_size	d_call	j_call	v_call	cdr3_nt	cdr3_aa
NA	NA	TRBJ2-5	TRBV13	TGTGCCAGCAGCTTATGGGTGGGGGGTCCGGGGGATCAAGAGACCCAGTACTTC	CASSLWVGGPGDQETQYF
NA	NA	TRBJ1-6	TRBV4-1	TGCGCCAGCAGCCAAGCTCCGGGACACCTCGGGGATTCACCCCTCCACTTT	CASSQAPGHLGDSPLHF
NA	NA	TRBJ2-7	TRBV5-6	TGTGCCAGCAGCACAGTTTTGGAACAATCCTACGAGCAGTACTTC	CASSTVLEQSYEQYF
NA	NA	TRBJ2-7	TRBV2	TGTGCCAGCAGTGAATCGGGCTCCACGAGGGAGTACTTC	CASSESGSTREYF
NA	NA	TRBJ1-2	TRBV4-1	TGCGCCAGCAGCCAAGAAAGGCGGGTATCCTATGGCTACACCTTC	CASSQERRVSYGYTF
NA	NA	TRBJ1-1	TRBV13	TGTGCCAGCAGTCTCGGGACTGGGACTGAAGCTTTCTTT	CASSLGTGTEAFF
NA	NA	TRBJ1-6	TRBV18	TGTGCCAGCTCACCAACGGACAGCGTTGGATTTCCCCCCCTCCACTTT	CASSPTDSVGFPPLHF
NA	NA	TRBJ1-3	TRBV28	TGTGCCAGCAGTTTGGCAGGGGCAGTCGGAAACACCATATATTTT	CASSLAGAVGNTIYF
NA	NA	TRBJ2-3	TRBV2	TGTGCCAGCAGTGAGGGCTTGGCGGGGAGCACAGATACGCAGTATTTT	CASSEGLAGSTDTQYF
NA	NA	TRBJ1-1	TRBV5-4	TGTGCCAGCAGCCAACGGGAGGAACTGAACACTGAAGCTTTCTTT	CASSQREELNTEAFF
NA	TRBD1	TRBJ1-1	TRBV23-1	TGCGCCAGCAGTCAATTCGTCCGCTCTAGGCCCCCCGGGACAGGGCGAATTATGAACACTGAAGCTTTCTTT	CASSQFVRSRPPGTGRIMNTEAFF
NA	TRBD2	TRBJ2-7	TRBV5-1	TGCGCCAGCAGCTTGGCGGGGGGCTCCTACGAGCAGTACTTC	CASSLAGGSYEQYF
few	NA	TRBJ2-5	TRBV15	TGTGCCACCAGCAGAGTGGGGGCCCCTGAGACCCAGTACTTC	CATSRVGAPETQYF
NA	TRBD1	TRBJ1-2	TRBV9	TGTGCCAGCAGCGCCGGACAGGGATCCTATGGCTACACCTTC	CASSAGQGSYGYTF
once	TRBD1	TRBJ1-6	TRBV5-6	TGTGCCAGCGGCTCACAGACAGGGGGCTGGGGTTCACCCCTCCACTTT	CASGSQTGGWGSPLHF
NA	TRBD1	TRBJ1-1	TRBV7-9	TGTGCCAGCAGCCCGAAGGAGGGACAGTCTAAGACGGCTTTCTTT	CASSPKEGQSKTAFF
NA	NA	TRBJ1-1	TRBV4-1	TGCGCCAGCAGCCAAGAACGGCAGGGGTTGGACACTGAAGCTTTCTTT	CASSQERQGLDTEAFF
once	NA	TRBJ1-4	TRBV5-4	TGTGCCAGCAGCTTGGAGGACAGCGAGGGAGAAAAACTGTTTTTT	CASSLEDSEGEKLFF
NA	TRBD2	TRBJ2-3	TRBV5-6	TGTGCCAGCAGCTTGCTAGCGGGGGGGGCAGATACGCAGTATTTT	CASSLLAGGADTQYF
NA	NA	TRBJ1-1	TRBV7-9	TGTGCCAGCAGCATCTGGAACACTGAAGCTTTCTTT	CASSIWNTEAFF